This T cell receptor (beta chain) was captured in a study of T-cell reconstitution after alpha-beta-depleted transplantation in children. The study's findings and limits: After one year, T-cell counts and TCRbeta diversity mostly came from new T cells. Elevated TCRbeta diversity at day 60 was traced, in some patients, to surviving recipient T cells and thymic progenitors. Several hundred expanded graft clones reportedly supplied alpha-beta T cells about two months after transplant.

Unique molecular identifiers were used in preparing the TCRbeta library. TCRdb reanalysed the PCR reads using MiXCR and keeps one entry per CDR3 protein. The table lists around 580,000 distinct CDR3 sequences, roughly 30% of them singletons. Only a few counts were recorded for this clonotype. Its cognate antigen is unknown. The sample in question was PBMCs, obtained before TCRalphabeta/CD19-depleted stem cell transplant. The receptor was isolated from a boy in the first two years of life with Wiskott-Aldrich syndrome, due to receive a stem cell transplant.

The CDR3 DNA follows: TGCGCCAGCAGCTTGTTCGGGCCGACAAGGGAGCAGTACTTC. This codes for CASSLFGPTREQYF. V usage is TRBV5-1 and J usage is TRBJ2-7; D is unresolved. CDR3 length: 14 residues. V dropped 1 base and J dropped 7 bases, with 15 bases sitting between them. CDR1 and CDR2 from the germline V gene are SGHRS and YFSETQ.